This TCR beta chain was recovered during a study of identical twins. The CDR3 covers 14 residues. V lost 1 base, J lost 2 bases, and 9 bases lay in between. TCRdb processed the 5' RACE reads anew with MiXCR; each CDR3 protein has one entry. The sample yields about 390,000 distinct CDR3 sequences, roughly 9% seen once. The specimen sequenced was naive T cells sorted from blood. This receptor was obtained from a woman between 45 and 65 years old in good health. The chain combines TRBV12-3 or TRBV12-4 with TRBJ2-7; D call uncertain. The CDR3 protein is CASSLVGSAYEQYF. CDR3 DNA: TGTGCCAGCAGTTTAGTTGGGTCAGCCTACGAGCAGTACTTC.